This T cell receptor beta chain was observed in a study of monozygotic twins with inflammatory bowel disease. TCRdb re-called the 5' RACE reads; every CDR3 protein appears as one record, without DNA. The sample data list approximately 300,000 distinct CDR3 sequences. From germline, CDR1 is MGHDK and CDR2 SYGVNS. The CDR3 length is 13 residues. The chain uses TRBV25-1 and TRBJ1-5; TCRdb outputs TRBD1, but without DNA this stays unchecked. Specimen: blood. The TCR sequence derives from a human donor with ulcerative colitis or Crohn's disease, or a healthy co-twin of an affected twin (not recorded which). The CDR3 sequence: CASSGPPGQPQHF.